This T cell receptor (beta chain) was documented in a study of blood T cell repertoires in COVID-19. The CDR3 runs 15 residues. V was cut by 5 bases and J by 2 bases, with 13 bases left in between. From germline, CDR1 is MNHEY and CDR2 SMNVEV (reference sequence). Data came from immunoSEQ multiplex PCR; TCRdb stores just in-frame clones and leaves some out. The sample holds 200,000 to 300,000 clones, about 93% seen once. Seattle's enrolled individuals joined amid active infection and were then monitored longitudinally. This TCR was recovered from a man under 40 with COVID-19, enrolled during active disease. V usage is TRBV27 and J usage is TRBJ1-3; the D gene is possibly TRBD1 (5 bases). Source material: peripheral blood. In nucleotides, the CDR3 is TGTGCCAGCAGTACCTCCGCCAGGGCTGGAAACACCATATATTTT. Protein sequence: CASSTSARAGNTIYF.